This T cell receptor (beta chain) came from a study of blood T cells in healthy people across ages. Study outcomes and limitations: Because sorting was not performed, PBMCs prevented conclusive naive versus antigen-experienced comparison. CMV infection status of these donors was not known. Calculation of diversity from one million T cells yielded estimates considered to be underestimates. Roughly linear age-related decline in beta diversity appeared, significant by age 40.

A note on this clonotype: Antigen unknown.

Sample-barcoded 5' priming and a J-beta primer mix drove a second PCR of 7 to 11 cycles. MiXCR was run by TCRdb on the 5' RACE reads, yielding one entry per CDR3 protein. The sample holds 600,000 or so distinct CDR3 sequences; around 50% are singletons and the top ten take under 30%. This CDR3 contains 14 residues. Germline lookup yields CDR1 SGHTA and CDR2 FQGNSA. The genes are TRBV7-2 and TRBJ2-5; 10 bases line up with TRBD2. The tail of the sequence fits TRBJ2-7 better, so the J call may be wrong. This TCR was sampled from an elderly man in good health. Material: blood. The DNA of the CDR3 is TGTGCCAGCAGCAACGGACTAGCGGTATACGAGCAGTACTTC. Protein: CASSNGLAVYEQYF.